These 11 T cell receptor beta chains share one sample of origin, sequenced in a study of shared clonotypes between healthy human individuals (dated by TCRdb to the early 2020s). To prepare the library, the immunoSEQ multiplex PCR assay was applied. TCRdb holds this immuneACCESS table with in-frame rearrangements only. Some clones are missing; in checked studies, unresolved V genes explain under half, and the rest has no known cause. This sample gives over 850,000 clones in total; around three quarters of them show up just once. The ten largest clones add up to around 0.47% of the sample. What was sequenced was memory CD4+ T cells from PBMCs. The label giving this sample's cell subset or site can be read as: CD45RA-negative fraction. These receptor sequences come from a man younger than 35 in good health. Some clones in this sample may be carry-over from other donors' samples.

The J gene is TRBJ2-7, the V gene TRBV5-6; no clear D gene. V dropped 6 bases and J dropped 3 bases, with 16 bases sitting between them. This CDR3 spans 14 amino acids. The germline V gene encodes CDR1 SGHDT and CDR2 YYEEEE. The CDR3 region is CASTVYPRNYEQYF. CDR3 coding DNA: TGTGCCAGCACCGTCTATCCAAGGAACTACGAGCAGTACTTC. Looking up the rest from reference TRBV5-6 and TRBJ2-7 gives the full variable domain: DAGVTQSPTHLIKTRGQQVTLRCSPKSGHDTVSWYQQALGQGPQFIFQYYEEEERQRGNFPDRFSGHQFPNYSSELNVNALLLGDSALYLCASTVYPRNYEQYFGPGTRLTVT.

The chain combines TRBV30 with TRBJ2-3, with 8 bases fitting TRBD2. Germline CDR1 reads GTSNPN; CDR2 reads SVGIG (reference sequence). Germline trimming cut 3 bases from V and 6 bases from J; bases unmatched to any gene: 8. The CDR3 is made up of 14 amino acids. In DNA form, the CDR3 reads TGTGCCTGGAGCCCAGGACTAGCAGCGGATACGCAGTATTTT. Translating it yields CAWSPGLAADTQYF.

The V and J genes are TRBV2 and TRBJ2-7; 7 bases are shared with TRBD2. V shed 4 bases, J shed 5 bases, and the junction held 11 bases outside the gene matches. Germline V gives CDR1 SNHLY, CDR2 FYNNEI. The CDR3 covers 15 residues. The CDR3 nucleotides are TGTGCCAGCAGTGTTCAACGGGGAGGGTTCCACGAGCAGTACTTC. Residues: CASSVQRGGFHEQYF.

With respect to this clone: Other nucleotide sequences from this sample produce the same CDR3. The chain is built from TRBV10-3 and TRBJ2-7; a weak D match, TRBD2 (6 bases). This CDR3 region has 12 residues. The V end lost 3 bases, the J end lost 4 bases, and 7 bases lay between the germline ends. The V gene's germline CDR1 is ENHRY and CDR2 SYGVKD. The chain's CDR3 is CAISERGYEQYF. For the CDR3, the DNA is TGTGCCATCAGTGAACGGGGGTACGAGCAGTACTTC.

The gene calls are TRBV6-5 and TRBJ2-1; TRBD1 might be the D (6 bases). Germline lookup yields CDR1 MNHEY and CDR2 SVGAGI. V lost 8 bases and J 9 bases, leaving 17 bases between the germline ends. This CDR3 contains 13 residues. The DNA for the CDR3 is TGTGCCAGCGGAACAGGGTTTTGGAGTGAGCAGTTCTTC. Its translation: CASGTGFWSEQFF.

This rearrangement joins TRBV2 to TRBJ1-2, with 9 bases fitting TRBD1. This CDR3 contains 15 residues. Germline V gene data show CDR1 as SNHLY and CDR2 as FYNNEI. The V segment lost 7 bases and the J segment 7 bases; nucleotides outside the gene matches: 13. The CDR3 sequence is CASNYRTGDAGGYTF. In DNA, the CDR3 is TGTGCCAGCAACTATAGGACAGGGGACGCGGGTGGCTACACCTTC.

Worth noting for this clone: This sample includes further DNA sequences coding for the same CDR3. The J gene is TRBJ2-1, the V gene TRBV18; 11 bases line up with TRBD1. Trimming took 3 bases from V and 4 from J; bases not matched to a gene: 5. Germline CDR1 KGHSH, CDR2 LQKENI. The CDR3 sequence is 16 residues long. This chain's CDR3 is CASSPGTGGSYNEQFF. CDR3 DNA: TGTGCCAGCTCACCTGGGACAGGGGGGTCTTACAATGAGCAGTTCTTC. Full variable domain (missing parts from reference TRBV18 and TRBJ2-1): NAGVMQNPRHLVRRRGQEARLRCSPMKGHSHVYWYRQLPEEGLKFMVYLQKENIIDESGMPKERFSAEFPKEGPSILRIQQVVRGDSAAYFCASSPGTGGSYNEQFFGPGTRLTVL.

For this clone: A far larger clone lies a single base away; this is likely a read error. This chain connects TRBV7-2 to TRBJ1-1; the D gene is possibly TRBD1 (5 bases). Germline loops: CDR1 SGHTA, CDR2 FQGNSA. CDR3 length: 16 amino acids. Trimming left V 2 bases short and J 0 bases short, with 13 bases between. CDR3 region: CASSLRFGAVNTEAFF. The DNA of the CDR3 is TGTGCCAGCAGCTTAAGGTTCGGGGCGGTGAACACTGAAGCTTTCTTT.

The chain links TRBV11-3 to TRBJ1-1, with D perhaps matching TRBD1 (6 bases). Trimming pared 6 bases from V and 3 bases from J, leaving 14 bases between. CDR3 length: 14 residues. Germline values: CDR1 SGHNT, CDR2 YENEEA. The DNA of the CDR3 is TGTGCCAGCAGAAACAGGGTGGTTGACACTGAAGCTTTCTTT. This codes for CASRNRVVDTEAFF. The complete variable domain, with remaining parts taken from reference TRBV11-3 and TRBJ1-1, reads EAGVVQSPRYKIIEKKQPVAFWCNPISGHNTLYWYLQNLGQGPELLIRYENEEAVDDSQLPKDRFSAERLKGVDSTLKIQPAELGDSAVYLCASRNRVVDTEAFFGQGTRLTVV.

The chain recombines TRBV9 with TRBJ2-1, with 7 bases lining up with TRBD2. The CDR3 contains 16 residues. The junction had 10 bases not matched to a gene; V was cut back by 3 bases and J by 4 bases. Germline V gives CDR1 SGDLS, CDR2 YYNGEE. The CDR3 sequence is CASSAIAGPGYNEQFF. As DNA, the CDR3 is TGTGCCAGCAGCGCCATAGCGGGCCCAGGTTACAATGAGCAGTTCTTC.

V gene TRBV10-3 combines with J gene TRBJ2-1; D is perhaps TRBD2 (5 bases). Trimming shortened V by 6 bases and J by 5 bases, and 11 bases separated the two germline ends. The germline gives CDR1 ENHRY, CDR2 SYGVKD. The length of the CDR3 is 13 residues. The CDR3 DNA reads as TGTGCCATCAGGCAGGACGGGAACAATGAGCAGTTCTTC. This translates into CAIRQDGNNEQFF.